Given below is one T cell receptor beta chain in context. The data stem from a study of blood T cell repertoires in COVID-19. Overall study context: Nucleic acid was either cDNA or gDNA, and it came from T cells, B-cell-depleted T cells, or PBMCs.

Only in-frame clones appear in the TCRdb table, and some are missing; sequencing was by immunoSEQ multiplex PCR. Of some 78,000 clones listed, 86% are singletons. V was clipped by 2 bases and J by 2 bases; unmatched bases: 10. The V gene's germline CDR1 is LGHNA and CDR2 YNFKEQ. CDR3 size: 17 residues. The receptor comes from a man aged 45-65 years with active or convalescent COVID-19. The chain couples TRBV4-2 to TRBJ2-5; 8 bases map to TRBD2. Sequencing was done on a sample of peripheral blood. The CDR3 DNA sequence: TGTGCCAGCAGCCAACCCTTGGGCGGGGGGAATCAAGAGACCCAGTACTTC. The encoded protein is CASSQPLGGGNQETQYF.